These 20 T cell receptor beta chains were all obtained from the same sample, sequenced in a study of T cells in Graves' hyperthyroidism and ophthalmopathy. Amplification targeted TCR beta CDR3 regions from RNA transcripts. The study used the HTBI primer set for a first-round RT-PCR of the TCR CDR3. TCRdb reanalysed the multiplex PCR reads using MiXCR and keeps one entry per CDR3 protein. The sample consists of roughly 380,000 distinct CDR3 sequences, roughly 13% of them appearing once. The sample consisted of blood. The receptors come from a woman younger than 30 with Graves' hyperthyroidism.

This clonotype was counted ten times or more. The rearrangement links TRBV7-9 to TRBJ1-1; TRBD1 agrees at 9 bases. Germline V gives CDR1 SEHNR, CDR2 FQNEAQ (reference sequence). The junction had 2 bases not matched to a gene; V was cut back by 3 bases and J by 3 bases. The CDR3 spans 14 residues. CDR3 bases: TGTGCCAGCAGCTTGACAGGGGGGTACACTGAAGCTTTCTTT. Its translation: CASSLTGGYTEAFF. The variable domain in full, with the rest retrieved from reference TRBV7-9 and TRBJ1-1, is DTGVSQNPRHKITKRGQNVTFRCDPISEHNRLYWYRQTLGQGPEFLTYFQNEAQLEKSRLLSDRFSAERPKGSFSTLEIQRTEQGDSAMYLCASSLTGGYTEAFFGQGTRLTVV.

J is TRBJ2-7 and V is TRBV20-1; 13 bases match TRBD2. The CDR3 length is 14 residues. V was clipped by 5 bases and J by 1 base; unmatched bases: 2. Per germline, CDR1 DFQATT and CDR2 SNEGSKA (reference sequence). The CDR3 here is CSAETSGRSYEQYF. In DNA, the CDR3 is TGCAGTGCTGAGACTAGCGGGAGGTCCTACGAGCAGTACTTC.

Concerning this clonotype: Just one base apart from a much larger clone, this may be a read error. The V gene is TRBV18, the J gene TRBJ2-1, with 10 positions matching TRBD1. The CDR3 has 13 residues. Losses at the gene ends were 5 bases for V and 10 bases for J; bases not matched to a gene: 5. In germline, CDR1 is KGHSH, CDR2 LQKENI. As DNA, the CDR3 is TGTGCCAGCTCAGCGACAGGGGGCGACGAGCAGTTCTTC. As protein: CASSATGGDEQFF.

The CDR3 DNA reads as TGTGCCAGCAGCTTAGGGGACGGAAATTCACCCCTCCACTTT. It translates to CASSLGDGNSPLHF. The chain joins TRBV11-1 to TRBJ1-6, with D tentatively TRBD1 (5 bases). Trimming removed 1 base at V and 7 bases at J, with 8 bases between. Germline CDR1 is SGHAT and CDR2 is FQDESV (reference sequence). This CDR3 comprises 14 residues.

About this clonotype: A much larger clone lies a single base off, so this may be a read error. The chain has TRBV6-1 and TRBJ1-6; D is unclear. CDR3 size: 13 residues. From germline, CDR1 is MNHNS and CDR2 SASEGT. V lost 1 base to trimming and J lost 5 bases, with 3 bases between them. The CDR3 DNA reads TGTGCCAGCAGTGAAGTGAATAATTCACCCCTCCACTTT. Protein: CASSEVNNSPLHF.

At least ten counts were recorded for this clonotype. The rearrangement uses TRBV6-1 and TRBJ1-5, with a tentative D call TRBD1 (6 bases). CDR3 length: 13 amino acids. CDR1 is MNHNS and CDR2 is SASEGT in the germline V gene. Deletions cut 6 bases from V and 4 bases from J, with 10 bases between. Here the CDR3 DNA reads TGTGCCAGCAGAATCGGACAGAATCAGCCCCAGCATTTT. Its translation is CASRIGQNQPQHF.

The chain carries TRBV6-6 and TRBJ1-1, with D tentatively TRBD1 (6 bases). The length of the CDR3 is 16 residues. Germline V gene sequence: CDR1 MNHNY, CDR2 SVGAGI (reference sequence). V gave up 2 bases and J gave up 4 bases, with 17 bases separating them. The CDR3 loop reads CASSYLQGEGGTEAFF. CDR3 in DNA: TGTGCCAGCAGTTACCTACAGGGAGAAGGAGGCACTGAAGCTTTCTTT.

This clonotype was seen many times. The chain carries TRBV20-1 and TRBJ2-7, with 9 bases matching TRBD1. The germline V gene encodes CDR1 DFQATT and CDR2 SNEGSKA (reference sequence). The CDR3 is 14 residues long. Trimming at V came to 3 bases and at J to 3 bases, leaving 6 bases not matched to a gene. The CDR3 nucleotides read TGCAGTGCTAGGGAAGGGACAGGGAGCTACGAGCAGTACTTC. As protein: CSAREGTGSYEQYF.

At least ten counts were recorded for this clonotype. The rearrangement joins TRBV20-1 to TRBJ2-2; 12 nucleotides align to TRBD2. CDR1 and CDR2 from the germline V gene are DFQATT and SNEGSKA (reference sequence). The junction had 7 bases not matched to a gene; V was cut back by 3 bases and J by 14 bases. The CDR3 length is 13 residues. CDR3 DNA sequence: TGCAGTGCTAGGGGGGAGACTAGCGGGAGACTGTTTTTT. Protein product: CSARGETSGRLFF.

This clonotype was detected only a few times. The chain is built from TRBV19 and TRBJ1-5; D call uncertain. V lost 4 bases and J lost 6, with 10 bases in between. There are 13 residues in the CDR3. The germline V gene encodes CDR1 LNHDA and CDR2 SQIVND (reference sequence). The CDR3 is CASSTSSAQPQHF. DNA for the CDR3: TGTGCCAGTAGTACTTCGTCGGCTCAGCCCCAGCATTTT.

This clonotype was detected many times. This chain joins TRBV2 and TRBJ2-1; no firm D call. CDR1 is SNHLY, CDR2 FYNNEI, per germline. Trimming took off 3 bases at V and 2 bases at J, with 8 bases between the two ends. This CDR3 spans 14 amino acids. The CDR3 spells CASSDRSPYNEQFF. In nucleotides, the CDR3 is TGTGCCAGCAGTGATCGGAGTCCCTACAATGAGCAGTTCTTC. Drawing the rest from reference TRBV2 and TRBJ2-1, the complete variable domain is EPEVTQTPSHQVTQMGQEVILRCVPISNHLYFYWYRQILGQKVEFLVSFYNNEISEKSEIFDDQFSVERPDGSNFTLKIRSTKLEDSAMYFCASSDRSPYNEQFFGPGTRLTVL.

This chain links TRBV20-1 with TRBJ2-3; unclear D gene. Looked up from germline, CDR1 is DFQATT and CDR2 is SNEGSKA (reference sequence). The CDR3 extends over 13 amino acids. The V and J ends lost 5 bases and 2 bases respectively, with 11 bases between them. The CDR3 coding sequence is TGCAGTGCTCAGTATCCTTCCACAGATACGCAGTATTTT. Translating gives CSAQYPSTDTQYF.

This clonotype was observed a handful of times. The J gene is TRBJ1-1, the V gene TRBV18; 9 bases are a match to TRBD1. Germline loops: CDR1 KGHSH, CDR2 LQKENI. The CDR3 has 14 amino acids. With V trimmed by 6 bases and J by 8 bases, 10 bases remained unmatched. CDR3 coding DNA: TGTGCCAGCTCCCCCGGGACAGGGCCTGCGGAAGCTTTCTTT. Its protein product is CASSPGTGPAEAFF. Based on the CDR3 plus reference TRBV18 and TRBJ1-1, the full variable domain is NAGVMQNPRHLVRRRGQEARLRCSPMKGHSHVYWYRQLPEEGLKFMVYLQKENIIDESGMPKERFSAEFPKEGPSILRIQQVVRGDSAAYFCASSPGTGPAEAFFGQGTRLTVV.

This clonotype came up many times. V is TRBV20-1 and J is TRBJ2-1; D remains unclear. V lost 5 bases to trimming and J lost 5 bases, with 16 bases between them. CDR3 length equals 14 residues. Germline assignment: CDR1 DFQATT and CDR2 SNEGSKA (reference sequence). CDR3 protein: CSAEYGMLNNEQFF. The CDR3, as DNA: TGCAGTGCTGAATACGGAATGCTAAACAATGAGCAGTTCTTC.

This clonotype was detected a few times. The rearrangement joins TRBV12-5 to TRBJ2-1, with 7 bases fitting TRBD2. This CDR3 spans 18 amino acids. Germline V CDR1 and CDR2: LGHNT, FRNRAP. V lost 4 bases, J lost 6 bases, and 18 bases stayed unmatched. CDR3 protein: CASGSPINPSGIINEQFF. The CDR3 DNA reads TGTGCTAGTGGTTCACCAATCAACCCAAGCGGGATAATCAATGAGCAGTTCTTC.

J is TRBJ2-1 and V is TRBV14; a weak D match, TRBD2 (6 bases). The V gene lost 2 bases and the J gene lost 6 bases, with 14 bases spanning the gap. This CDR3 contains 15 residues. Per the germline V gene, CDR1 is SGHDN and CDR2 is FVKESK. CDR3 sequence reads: CASSQLRAGLNEQFF. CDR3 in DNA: TGTGCCAGCAGCCAATTGAGAGCGGGTCTCAATGAGCAGTTCTTC.

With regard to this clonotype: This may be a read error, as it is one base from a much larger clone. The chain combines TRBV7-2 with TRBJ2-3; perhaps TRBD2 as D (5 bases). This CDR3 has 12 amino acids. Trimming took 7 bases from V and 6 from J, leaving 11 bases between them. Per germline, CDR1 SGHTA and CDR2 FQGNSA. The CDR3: CASNSQRDTQYF. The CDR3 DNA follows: TGTGCCAGCAACTCCCAGCGGGATACGCAGTATTTT.

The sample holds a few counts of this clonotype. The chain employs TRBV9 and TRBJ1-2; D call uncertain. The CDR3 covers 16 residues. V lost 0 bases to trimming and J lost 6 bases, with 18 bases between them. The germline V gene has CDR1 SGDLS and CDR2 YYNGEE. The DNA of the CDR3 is TGTGCCAGCAGCGTAGGAGACTCCCCGAGATCGGATGGCTACACCTTC. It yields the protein CASSVGDSPRSDGYTF.

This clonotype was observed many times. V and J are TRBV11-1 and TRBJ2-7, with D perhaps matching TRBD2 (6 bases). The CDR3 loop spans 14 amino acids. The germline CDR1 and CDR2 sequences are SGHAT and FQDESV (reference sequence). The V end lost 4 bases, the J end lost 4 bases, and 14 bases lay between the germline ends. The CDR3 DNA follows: TGTGCCAGCAGCTCCCGGAGGGGCTCTTACGAGCAGTACTTC. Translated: CASSSRRGSYEQYF.

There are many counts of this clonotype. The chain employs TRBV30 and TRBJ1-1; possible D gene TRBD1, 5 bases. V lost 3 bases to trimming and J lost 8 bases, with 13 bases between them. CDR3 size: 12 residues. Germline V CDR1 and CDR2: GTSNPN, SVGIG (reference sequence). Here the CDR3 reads CAWRRQTLEAFF. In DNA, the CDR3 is TGTGCCTGGAGACGACAGACTCTCGAAGCTTTCTTT.